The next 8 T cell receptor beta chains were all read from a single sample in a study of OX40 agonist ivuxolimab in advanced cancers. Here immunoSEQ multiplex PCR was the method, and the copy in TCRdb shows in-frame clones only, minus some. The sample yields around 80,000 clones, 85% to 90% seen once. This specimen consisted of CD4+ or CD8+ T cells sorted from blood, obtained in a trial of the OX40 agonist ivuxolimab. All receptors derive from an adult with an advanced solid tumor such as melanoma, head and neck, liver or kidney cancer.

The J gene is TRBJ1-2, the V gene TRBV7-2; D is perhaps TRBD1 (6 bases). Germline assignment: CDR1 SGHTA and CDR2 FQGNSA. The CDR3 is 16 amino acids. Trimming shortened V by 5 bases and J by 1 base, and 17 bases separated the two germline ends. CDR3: CASSITPGQINYGYTF. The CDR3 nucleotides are TGTGCCAGCAGCATCACTCCGGGACAAATTAACTATGGCTACACCTTC.

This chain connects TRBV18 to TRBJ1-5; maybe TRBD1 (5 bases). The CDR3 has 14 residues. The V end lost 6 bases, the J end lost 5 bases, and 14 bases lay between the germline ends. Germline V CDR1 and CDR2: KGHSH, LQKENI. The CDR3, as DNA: TGTGCCAGCTCTCCAGGGTATGGGGATCAGCCCCAGCATTTT. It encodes CASSPGYGDQPQHF.

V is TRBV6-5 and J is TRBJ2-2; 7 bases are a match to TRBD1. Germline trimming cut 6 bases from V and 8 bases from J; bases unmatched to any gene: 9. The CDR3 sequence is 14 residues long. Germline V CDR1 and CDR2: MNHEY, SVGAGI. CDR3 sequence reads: CASSNRGLTGELFF. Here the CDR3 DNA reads TGTGCCAGCAGCAACAGGGGCTTGACGGGGGAGCTGTTTTTT.

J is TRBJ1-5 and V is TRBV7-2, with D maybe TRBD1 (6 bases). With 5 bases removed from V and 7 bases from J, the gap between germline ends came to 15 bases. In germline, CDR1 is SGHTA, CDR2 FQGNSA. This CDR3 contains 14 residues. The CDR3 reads CASSQTGFFQPQHF. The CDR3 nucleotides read TGTGCCAGCAGCCAAACAGGGTTCTTCCAGCCCCAGCATTTT.

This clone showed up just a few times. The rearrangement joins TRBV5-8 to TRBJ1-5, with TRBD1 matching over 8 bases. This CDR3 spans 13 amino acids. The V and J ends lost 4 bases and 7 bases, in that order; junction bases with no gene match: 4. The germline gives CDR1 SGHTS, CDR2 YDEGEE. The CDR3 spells CASSADRGQPQHF. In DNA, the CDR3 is TGTGCCAGCAGCGCTGACAGGGGCCAGCCCCAGCATTTT.

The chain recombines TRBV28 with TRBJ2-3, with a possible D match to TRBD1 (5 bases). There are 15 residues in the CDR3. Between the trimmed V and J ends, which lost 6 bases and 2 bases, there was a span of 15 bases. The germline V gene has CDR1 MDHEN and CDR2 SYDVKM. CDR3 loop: CASRGGQFLTDTQYF. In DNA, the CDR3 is TGTGCCAGCAGGGGCGGACAATTTCTCACAGATACGCAGTATTTT.

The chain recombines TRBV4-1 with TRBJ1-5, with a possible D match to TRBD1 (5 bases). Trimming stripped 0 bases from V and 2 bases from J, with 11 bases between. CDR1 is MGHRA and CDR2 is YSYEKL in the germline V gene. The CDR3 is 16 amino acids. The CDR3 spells CASSQEQGAGNQPQHF. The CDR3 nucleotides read TGCGCCAGCAGCCAAGAGCAGGGCGCGGGCAATCAGCCCCAGCATTTT.

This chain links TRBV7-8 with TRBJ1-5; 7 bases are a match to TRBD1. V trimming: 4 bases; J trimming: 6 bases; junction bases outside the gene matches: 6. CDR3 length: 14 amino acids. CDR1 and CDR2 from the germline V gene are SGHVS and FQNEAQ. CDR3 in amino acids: CASSSTGYAQPQHF. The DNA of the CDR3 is TGTGCCAGCAGCTCGACAGGGTATGCTCAGCCCCAGCATTTT.